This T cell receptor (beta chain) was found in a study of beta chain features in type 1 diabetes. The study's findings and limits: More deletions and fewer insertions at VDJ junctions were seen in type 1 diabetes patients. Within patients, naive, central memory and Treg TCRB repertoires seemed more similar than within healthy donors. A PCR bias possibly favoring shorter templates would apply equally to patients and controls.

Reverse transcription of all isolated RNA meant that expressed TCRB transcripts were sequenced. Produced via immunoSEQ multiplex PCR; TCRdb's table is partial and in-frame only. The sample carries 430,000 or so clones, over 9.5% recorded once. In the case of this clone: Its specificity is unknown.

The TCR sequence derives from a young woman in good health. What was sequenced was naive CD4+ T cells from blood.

The CDR3 sequence: CASSQGPGSNTGELFF. DNA for the CDR3: TGTGCCAGCAGCCAAGGGCCCGGCTCGAACACCGGGGAGCTGTTTTTT. The genes are TRBV4-2 and TRBJ2-2; D is uncertain. Germline loops: CDR1 LGHNA, CDR2 YNFKEQ. The germline V and J ends were trimmed by 1 base and 0 bases, with 9 bases remaining between them. The CDR3 sequence is 16 residues long.